Following are 25 T cell receptor beta chains from one sample sequenced in a study of early T cells in non-severe SARS-CoV-2 infection. TCRdb re-analysed the 5' RACE reads in MiXCR, keeping a single row per CDR3 protein. The profile shows about 49,000 distinct CDR3 sequences, roughly 6.5% of them singletons. This material consisted of whole blood, taken at baseline. The receptors stem from an adult who was a healthcare worker with PCR-confirmed SARS-CoV-2 infection or an uninfected control (not recorded which).

The rearrangement uses TRBV27 and TRBJ1-5; D perhaps matches TRBD1 (5 bases). CDR1 and CDR2 (germline): MNHEY, SMNVEV (reference sequence). V shed 11 bases and J shed 5 bases, with 16 bases lying between them. The CDR3 is 13 amino acids. The CDR3 DNA reads TGTGCCGGGGAGACAGCTACGGATCAGCCCCAGCATTTT. It yields the protein CAGETATDQPQHF.

This clonotype was recorded at least ten times. The chain is built from TRBV10-3 and TRBJ2-3; 10 bases map to TRBD1. Per the germline V gene, CDR1 is ENHRY and CDR2 is SYGVKD. The junction had 12 bases not matched to a gene; V was cut back by 10 bases and J by 5 bases. The CDR3 contains 15 residues. Here the CDR3 DNA reads TGTGCCACCGAGGGTCGACAGGGGGCCGGAGATACGCAGTATTTT. It codes for CATEGRQGAGDTQYF.

This clonotype came up many times. The gene calls are TRBV20-1 and TRBJ2-1, with D perhaps matching TRBD2 (6 bases). Germline-derived CDR1 and CDR2 are DFQATT and SNEGSKA (reference sequence). The CDR3 contains 12 residues. The V end lost 0 bases, the J end lost 7 bases, and 7 bases lay between the germline ends. Here the CDR3 reads CSARDRENEQFF. DNA of the CDR3: TGCAGTGCTAGAGATCGGGAGAATGAGCAGTTCTTC.

The V and J genes are TRBV27 and TRBJ1-1; the match to TRBD1 covers 10 bases. Germline CDR1 and CDR2: MNHEY and SMNVEV (reference sequence). V dropped 6 bases and J dropped 7; count of bases not matched to a gene: 14. The CDR3 sequence is 16 residues long. The DNA for the CDR3 is TGTGCCAGCAGACCCCCTTCACCCGGGACAGGGGTTGAAGCTTTCTTT. This codes for CASRPPSPGTGVEAFF.

This clonotype has ten or more counts. The V call is TRBV6-2 or TRBV6-3, the J call TRBJ2-1; 13 nucleotides match TRBD2. J lost 8 bases, V lost 6 bases, and 4 bases had no gene match. Germline CDR1 MNHEY, CDR2 SVGEGT. This CDR3 is 14 amino acids long. The CDR3 sequence is CASSRGLAGDEQFF. CDR3 in DNA: TGTGCCAGCAGCCGCGGACTAGCGGGGGATGAGCAGTTCTTC.

In its sample, this clonotype was seen many times. Sequence at one end of the junction differs from germline and may be a read error. J is TRBJ2-1 and V is TRBV6-2 or TRBV6-3; TRBD2 aligns across 7 bases. The germline V gene has CDR1 MNHEY and CDR2 SVGEGT. CDR3 length: 17 residues. CDR3 sequence: CASSDSQLAKSYNEQFF. CDR3 nucleotide sequence: TGTGCCAGCAGTGACTCTCAACTAGCGAAATCCTACAATGAGCAGTTCTTC.

This clonotype was seen repeatedly, ten times or more. The chain combines TRBV7-9 with TRBJ2-5; TRBD1 agrees at 9 bases. V lost 4 bases to trimming and J lost 5 bases; unmatched junction nucleotides: 8. The CDR3 is 15 amino acids. In germline, CDR1 is SEHNR, CDR2 FQNEAQ (reference sequence). As DNA, the CDR3 is TGTGCCAGCAGCTCCCGACAGGGGGTTCTGGAGACCCAGTACTTC. Translation: CASSSRQGVLETQYF.

This clonotype was counted many times. This sequence joins TRBV6-2 or TRBV6-3 and TRBJ1-5, with no clear D. Trimming took 2 bases from V and 2 from J, leaving 7 bases between them. This CDR3 region has 14 residues. Germline V gene lookup returns CDR1 MNHEY and CDR2 SVGEGT. The CDR3 loop reads CASSYDGGNQPQHF. Here the CDR3 DNA reads TGTGCCAGCAGTTACGACGGGGGCAATCAGCCCCAGCATTTT.

This clonotype was counted between two and nine times. This CDR3 reads CASSLFGKKLFF. CDR3 sequence (DNA): TGTGCCAGCAGCTTGTTTGGGAAAAAACTGTTTTTT. V and J are TRBV5-4 and TRBJ1-4; D is ambiguous. This CDR3 spans 12 amino acids. Trimming removed 1 base from V and 9 bases from J, with 7 bases in between. Germline loops: CDR1 SGHNT, CDR2 YYREEE (reference sequence).

This clonotype was observed a handful of times. J is TRBJ2-5 and V is TRBV6-5; D gene unclear. Deletions cut 8 bases from V and 4 bases from J, with 14 bases between. This CDR3 is built from 13 residues. CDR1 is MNHEY and CDR2 is SVGAGI in the germline V gene. CDR3 DNA: TGTGCCAGCGCCAGAGACGGCGGAGAGACCCAGTACTTC. Translated, it gives CASARDGGETQYF.

This clonotype was picked up one time. The chain carries TRBV11-1 and TRBJ2-3, with 7 bases fitting TRBD1. Looked up from germline, CDR1 is SGHAT and CDR2 is FQDESV (reference sequence). The ends lost 5 bases at V and 4 bases at J; junction bases unmatched: 6. The CDR3 consists of 14 residues. CDR3 in DNA: TGTGCCAGCAGCCGACAGACAGGGTCAGATACGCAGTATTTT. Encoded protein: CASSRQTGSDTQYF.

The chain carries TRBV6-2 or TRBV6-3 and TRBJ1-1, with 7 bases that match TRBD1. The CDR3 contains 11 residues. The V gene end was trimmed by 6 bases and the J gene end by 10 bases; junction bases not matched to a gene: 5. Germline V CDR1 and CDR2: MNHEY, SVGEGT. CDR3 sequence: CASSIQGGAFF. In DNA form, the CDR3 reads TGTGCCAGCAGCATTCAGGGGGGAGCTTTCTTT.

This clonotype has at least ten counts. The chain combines TRBV7-9 with TRBJ2-1, with a possible D match to TRBD2 (6 bases). The CDR3 covers 12 residues. Per the germline V gene, CDR1 is SEHNR and CDR2 is FQNEAQ (reference sequence). V was clipped by 4 bases and J by 13 bases, with 14 bases between them. The CDR3 loop is CASSWRDSPQFF. CDR3 bases: TGTGCCAGCAGCTGGCGGGATTCCCCTCAGTTCTTC.

This clonotype was observed at least ten times. V gene TRBV7-2 combines with J gene TRBJ2-1; a possible D gene is TRBD1 (6 bases). V lost 1 base and J 4 bases, leaving 11 bases between the germline ends. Germline V gene lookup returns CDR1 SGHTA and CDR2 FQGNSA. The CDR3 totals 15 residues. CDR3: CASSLEDRPYNEQFF. The DNA for the CDR3 is TGTGCCAGCAGCTTAGAAGACAGGCCATACAATGAGCAGTTCTTC. Filled out from reference TRBV7-2 and TRBJ2-1, the complete variable domain reads GAGVSQSPSNKVTEKGKDVELRCDPISGHTALYWYRQSLGQGLEFLIYFQGNSAPDKSGLPSDRFSAERTGGSVSTLTIQRTQQEDSAVYLCASSLEDRPYNEQFFGPGTRLTVL.

This clonotype appeared many times. The chain combines TRBV11-3 with TRBJ1-5; the D gene is possibly TRBD1 (6 bases). The CDR3 covers 14 residues. V lost 5 bases, J lost 5 bases, and 13 bases lay in between. Germline lookup yields CDR1 SGHNT and CDR2 YENEEA. In DNA form, the CDR3 reads TGTGCCAGCAGCCGACAGGTTAAGGATCAGCCCCAGCATTTT. Protein sequence: CASSRQVKDQPQHF.

There are many counts of this clonotype. This chain uses TRBV7-2 with TRBJ2-7; D ambiguous. Germline CDR1 is SGHTA and CDR2 is FQGNSA. The V gene lost 6 bases and the J gene lost 1 base, with 10 bases spanning the gap. This CDR3 has 13 amino acids. CDR3 DNA: TGTGCCAGCAGATTCGACCCTTCCTACGAGCAGTACTTC. Translation gives CASRFDPSYEQYF. The full variable domain, in which reference TRBV7-2 and TRBJ2-7 provide the parts outside the CDR3, is GAGVSQSPSNKVTEKGKDVELRCDPISGHTALYWYRQSLGQGLEFLIYFQGNSAPDKSGLPSDRFSAERTGGSVSTLTIQRTQQEDSAVYLCASRFDPSYEQYFGPGTRLTVT.

This clonotype has at least ten counts. This rearrangement joins TRBV5-1 to TRBJ2-1; TRBD2 is a possible D gene (6 bases). The CDR3 runs 14 residues. Germline loops: CDR1 SGHRS, CDR2 YFSETQ. V gave up 0 bases and J gave up 7 bases, with 11 bases separating them. The CDR3 region is CASSLAGRGNEQFF. The CDR3 region has the DNA TGCGCCAGCAGCTTGGCCGGTCGGGGGAATGAGCAGTTCTTC. Looking up the rest from reference TRBV5-1 and TRBJ2-1 gives the full variable domain: KAGVTQTPRYLIKTRGQQVTLSCSPISGHRSVSWYQQTPGQGLQFLFEYFSETQRNKGNFPGRFSGRQFSNSRSEMNVSTLELGDSALYLCASSLAGRGNEQFFGPGTRLTVL.

This clonotype was found many times. The chain carries TRBV12-3 or TRBV12-4 and TRBJ2-2; tentative D call: TRBD2 (5 bases). The CDR3 is made up of 13 amino acids. V was shortened by 8 bases and J by 2 bases, with 9 bases between the two germline ends. CDR3 sequence reads: CASEEDNTGELFF. CDR3 DNA: TGTGCCAGCGAGGAGGATAACACCGGGGAGCTGTTTTTT.

This clonotype appeared a few times. The chain uses TRBV7-9 and TRBJ2-3; D is undetermined. Germline loops: CDR1 SEHNR, CDR2 FQNEAQ (reference sequence). This CDR3 is 13 amino acids long. V gave up 0 bases and J gave up 3 bases, with 4 bases separating them. The CDR3 DNA sequence: TGTGCCAGCAGCTTAGCGTGGACAGATACGCAGTATTTT. Its protein product is CASSLAWTDTQYF.

This clonotype is labeled as medium-sized (0.01 to 0.1%). The rearrangement uses TRBV20-1 and TRBJ1-6, with 7 positions matching TRBD1. CDR1 and CDR2 from the germline V gene are DFQATT and SNEGSKA (reference sequence). J was trimmed by 9 bases and V by 6 bases; bases with no gene match: 11. CDR3 length: 14 amino acids. The CDR3 DNA sequence: TGCAGTGCCCAAGACAGGGAGGACTCTTCACCCCTCCACTTT. It codes for CSAQDREDSSPLHF.

This clonotype showed up many times. This sequence joins TRBV5-6 and TRBJ1-5; D possibly corresponds to TRBD1 (6 bases). Germline V gives CDR1 SGHDT, CDR2 YYEEEE. V lost 3 bases and J 2 bases, leaving 9 bases between the germline ends. The CDR3 runs 14 residues. This CDR3 is CASSSTGRNQPQHF. For the CDR3, the DNA is TGTGCCAGCAGCTCAACAGGGCGCAATCAGCCCCAGCATTTT.

The chain has TRBV12-5 and TRBJ1-1; perhaps TRBD1 as D (6 bases). This CDR3 comprises 15 residues. The germline gives CDR1 LGHNT, CDR2 FRNRAP. The V end was cut by 6 bases, the J end by 5 bases, with 19 bases between. The CDR3 DNA reads as TGTGCTAGTGGGGTCTGGGTCGGGGGCCTGACTGAAGCTTTCTTT. Protein: CASGVWVGGLTEAFF.

The sample holds a few counts of this clonotype. This chain joins TRBV6-2 or TRBV6-3 and TRBJ1-1; TRBD1 aligns across 8 bases. Losses at the gene ends were 6 bases for V and 4 bases for J; bases not matched to a gene: 4. CDR3 length: 13 residues. Germline lookup yields CDR1 MNHEY and CDR2 SVGEGT. CDR3 loop: CASRATGGTEAFF. The CDR3 DNA reads as TGTGCCAGCAGAGCAACAGGGGGCACTGAAGCTTTCTTT.

In its sample, this clonotype was seen a few times. The rearrangement joins TRBV20-1 to TRBJ2-3; D call uncertain. CDR3 size: 21 residues. V was clipped by 1 base and J by 0 bases, with 29 bases between them. Germline loops: CDR1 DFQATT, CDR2 SNEGSKA (reference sequence). The CDR3 here is CSARGLIDMAGLIKSTDTQYF. The CDR3 DNA reads TGCAGTGCTAGAGGCCTAATAGATATGGCAGGCCTTATTAAAAGCACAGATACGCAGTATTTT.

The gene calls are TRBV7-2 and TRBJ2-2; D not certain. Trimming shortened V by 4 bases and J by 5 bases, and 14 bases separated the two germline ends. This CDR3 comprises 15 residues. Germline V gene data show CDR1 as SGHTA and CDR2 as FQGNSA. Written as DNA, the CDR3 is TGTGCCAGCAGCTCCCGGACGGAGAAGACCGGGGAGCTGTTTTTT. Protein product: CASSSRTEKTGELFF.